Reported below is one T cell receptor (beta chain). This specimen belongs to a study of tumor-infiltrating lymphocytes in oesophageal squamous cell carcinoma. TCRdb re-called the PCR reads through MiXCR, storing one row per CDR3 protein. There are some 14,000 distinct CDR3 sequences in the sample; roughly 51% occur only once, and 12% lies in the top ten. Germline values: CDR1 DFQATT, CDR2 SNEGSKA (reference sequence). The CDR3 runs to 16 residues. The sequence derives from a female donor with esophageal squamous cell carcinoma. This chain connects TRBV20-1 to TRBJ2-4; 9 bases fit TRBD2. With the DNA end fitting TRBJ2-7 better, the J assignment may be wrong. The sequenced sample was blood. Here the CDR3 reads CSARDPIAGASHEQYF. In nucleotides, the CDR3 is TGCAGTGCTAGAGACCCAATAGCGGGGGCAAGCCACGAGCAGTACTTC.